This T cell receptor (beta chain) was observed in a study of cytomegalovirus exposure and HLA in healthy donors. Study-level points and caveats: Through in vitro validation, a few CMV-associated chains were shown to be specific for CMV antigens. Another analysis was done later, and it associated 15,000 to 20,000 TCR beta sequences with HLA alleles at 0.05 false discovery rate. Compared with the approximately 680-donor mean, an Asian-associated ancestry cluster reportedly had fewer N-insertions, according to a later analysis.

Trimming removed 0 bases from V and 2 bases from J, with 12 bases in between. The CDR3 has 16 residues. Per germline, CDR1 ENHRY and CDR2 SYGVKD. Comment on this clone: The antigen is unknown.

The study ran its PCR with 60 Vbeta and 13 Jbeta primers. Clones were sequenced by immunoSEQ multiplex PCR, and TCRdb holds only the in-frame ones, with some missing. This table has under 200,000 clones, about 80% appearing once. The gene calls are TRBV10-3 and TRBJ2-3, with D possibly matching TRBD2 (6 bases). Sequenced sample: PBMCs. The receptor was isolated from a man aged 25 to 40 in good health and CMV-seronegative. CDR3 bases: TGTGCCATCAGTGAGTCGCTAGCGTACAACACAGATACGCAGTATTTT. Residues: CAISESLAYNTDTQYF.